This is a list of T cell receptor beta chains from one sample in a study of cytomegalovirus exposure and HLA in healthy donors. Some clones are missing from TCRdb's copy, which holds only in-frame ones; the method was immunoSEQ multiplex PCR. This table holds about 160,000 clones, roughly 86% found once. The sequencing sample was made of PBMCs. The receptors were sampled from a woman aged 18-29 years in good health and CMV-seropositive. Both conserved end residues are part of each CDR3. The D gene is left open where the match is weak. Size is omitted from some rows. Given values are once, few, many or a class for expanded clones.

j_call	clone_size	v_call	d_call	cdr3_nt	cdr3_aa
TRBJ1-5	-	TRBV28	-	TGTGCCAGCAGTTTGGAAAGGGAGCAGCCCCAGCATTTT	CASSLEREQPQHF
TRBJ1-1	-	TRBV25-1	-	TGTGCCAGCACGCGGAATACTGAAGCTTTCTTT	CASTRNTEAFF
TRBJ2-2	-	TRBV7-7	TRBD2	TGTGCTAGCAGCTCATCAGCGGGAGCGGACACCGGGGAGCTGTTTTTT	CASSSSAGADTGELFF
TRBJ1-5	-	TRBV29-1	TRBD1	TGCAGCGTTGATCCGGGACAGGGGGAATCGTCCCAGCATTTT	CSVDPGQGESSQHF
TRBJ1-1	-	TRBV28	-	TGTGCCAGCAGCCCTCCGACACTTAACACTGAAGCTTTCTTT	CASSPPTLNTEAFF
TRBJ2-7	-	TRBV18	-	TGTGCCAGCTCACCATCCGGGAGTATCTTCTACGAGCAGTACTTC	CASSPSGSIFYEQYF
TRBJ2-1	-	TRBV10-1	TRBD2	TGCGCCAGCAGCGGGACTAGCGAGAGAGGAGATGAGCAGTTCTTC	CASSGTSERGDEQFF
TRBJ2-1	-	TRBV4-3	-	TGCGCCAGCAGCCAAGAGGGGGCTGTGGCGTGGAATGAGCAGTTCTTC	CASSQEGAVAWNEQFF
TRBJ2-1	-	TRBV11-3	TRBD2	TGTGCCAGCAGCTTACCGGGACTAGCGGGCTCGTGGCAGTTCTTC	CASSLPGLAGSWQFF
TRBJ1-1	-	TRBV19	-	TGTGCCAGTAGTATGACTAGCAACGCCCTCACTGAAGCTTTCTTT	CASSMTSNALTEAFF
TRBJ1-1	-	TRBV5-1	-	TGCGCCAGCAGCGGAGGGGAGGGGAACACTGAAGCTTTCTTT	CASSGGEGNTEAFF
TRBJ2-1	-	TRBV18	TRBD2	TGTGCCAGCTCACCACTTGCGACTAGCGGGAGAGCAGATGAGCAGTTCTTC	CASSPLATSGRADEQFF
TRBJ2-7	-	TRBV9	TRBD1	TGTGCCAGCAGCACCAGGACAGGGGGCGTTTACGAGCAGTACTTC	CASSTRTGGVYEQYF
TRBJ2-1	-	TRBV18	-	TGTGCCAGCTCACCTAGTACCGGGGGACCCCACAATGAGCAGTTCTTC	CASSPSTGGPHNEQFF
TRBJ2-2	-	TRBV7-9	-	TGTGCCAGCAGCGATGACAAGAGTTTGAACACCGGGGAGCTGTTTTTT	CASSDDKSLNTGELFF
TRBJ2-5	-	TRBV7-2	TRBD1	TGTGCCAGCAGCTCACCGGGACAGCAAGAGACCCAGTACTTC	CASSSPGQQETQYF
TRBJ2-1	once	TRBV5-3	-	TGTGCCAGAAACCCAGCAGGCAGCTCCTACAATGAGCAGTTCTTC	CARNPAGSSYNEQFF
TRBJ2-1	-	TRBV7-9	TRBD1	TGTGCCAGCAGCCTGCAGGGGGATTGGACCAATGAGCAGTTCTTC	CASSLQGDWTNEQFF